The present T cell receptor (beta chain) was sequenced within a study of blood T cell repertoires in COVID-19 (dated by TCRdb to about 2020). Regarding the research as a whole: Samples covering the acute and convalescent phases of COVID-19 were provided by collaborators in the United States, Italy and Spain. The material from the prospective study consisted of cDNA or gDNA derived from T cells, B-cell-depleted T cells, or PBMCs. Deeply sampled blood TCRbeta repertoires from subjects exposed to, actively infected with, or recovered from COVID-19 were included in the dataset. The repertoires were released in a freely available public database intended as a resource for research on the immune response to SARS-CoV-2. The samples were drawn from two sources: the first 160 participants of the ongoing ImmuneRACE study, and 1,200 or so subjects contributed by 6 global collaborators. A de-identified subject ID, COVID-19 status, age in years and sex were almost always included in the sample metadata. Where available, HLA class I and class II types were taken from metadata supplied by the sample provider and were not determined by assay-based typing.

About this clone itself: Its binding antigen is unknown. There are no base qualities to consult, and no much larger clone falls within one base.

V ends up 6 bases short and J 2 bases short, with an unmatched junction base count of 8. CDR1 and CDR2 were assigned from the germline V gene as MRHNA and SNTAGT. The CDR3, from cysteine to phenylalanine, totals 15 residues. Of the read, only the CDR3 DNA is kept; its 45 bases are in frame from base 1. The research as a whole found: The quantity of clinical and demographic metadata differed by source and by participant and was supplied without curation.

TCRbeta CDR3 regions were amplified from genomic DNA by means of the immunoSEQ Assay, a bias-controlled multiplex PCR. The authors' pipeline ran thus. Nucleated cell counts per sample were estimated from amplification of reference gene primers within the assay. To quantify the absolute abundance of each unique TCRbeta CDR3 rearrangement, sequence reads were collapsed and filtered. Productive Simpson clonality was computed per sample as the square root of Simpson's diversity index over productive rearrangements. The immuneACCESS repertoire file appears here via TCRdb, limited to in-frame rearrangements. These files lack a portion of the clones; in checked studies, under half of the deficit traces to unresolved V genes, and the cause of the others is not known. The DNA was the basis for D and trimming; V, J and clone size are from that table. The sample table records some 200,000 clones; about nine tenths of these occur just once. About 2.3% of the sample is held by the ten biggest clonotypes.

In the prospective study, participants were roughly 18 to 90 years old, resided in about two dozen geographic areas of the United States, and were enrolled through a virtual design. To assign participants to cohorts, the prospective study relied on clinical history that participants themselves reported in a screening survey and a study questionnaire. Recovered participants in ImmuneRACE Cohort 3 were defined by two consecutive negative NP/OP PCR tests, clearance by a healthcare professional, or resolution of symptoms. Mobile phlebotomists in the prospective study collected whole blood, serum and a nasopharyngeal or oropharyngeal swab from every participant. Prospective study participants could optionally give additional blood draws and questionnaires over an approximately two-month period. Prospective study blood samples were shipped either frozen or at room temperature before DNA extraction.

The sequence came from a woman in her twenties or thirties who had recovered from COVID-19. The V gene is TRBV6-4 and the J gene is TRBJ2-3; a stretch of 7 junction bases matches TRBD1. Sequenced: PBMCs or T cells enriched from blood (not recorded which). The nucleotides are TGTGCCAGCAGCCAAAGGGGACAGAACACAGATACGCAGTATTTT. This codes for CASSQRGQNTDTQYF.